This T cell receptor beta chain was profiled in a study of identical twins. This clonotype was observed many times. The antigen is unknown. Study conclusions and caveats: Memory repertoires showed no such pattern, whereas abundant cord blood beta clonotypes carried fewer insertions. Models predicted less out-of-frame TCR alpha sharing in monozygotic twins than was found. With beta out-of-frame sequences, excess sharing by twins was weaker.

The CDR3 extends over 14 amino acids. The V gene's germline CDR1 is MNHEY and CDR2 SMNVEV (reference sequence). Germline trimming cut 6 bases from V and 2 bases from J; bases unmatched to any gene: 4. TCRdb processed the 5' RACE reads anew with MiXCR; each CDR3 protein has one entry. The data hold about 290,000 distinct CDR3 sequences, with roughly 9% observed a single time. Another study also made use of these data, one on yellow fever vaccine responses in identical twins. Per that paper: Each twin's T cell response to the vaccine was reported to look partly convergent and partly personalized.

This chain links TRBV27 with TRBJ1-5; the match to TRBD1 covers 7 bases. The source is a woman in her late teens or twenties in good health. The sample comprised CD8+ T cells sorted from blood. The CDR3 here is CASSHRGGNQPQHF. CDR3 coding DNA: TGTGCCAGCAGCCACAGGGGCGGCAATCAGCCCCAGCATTTT.